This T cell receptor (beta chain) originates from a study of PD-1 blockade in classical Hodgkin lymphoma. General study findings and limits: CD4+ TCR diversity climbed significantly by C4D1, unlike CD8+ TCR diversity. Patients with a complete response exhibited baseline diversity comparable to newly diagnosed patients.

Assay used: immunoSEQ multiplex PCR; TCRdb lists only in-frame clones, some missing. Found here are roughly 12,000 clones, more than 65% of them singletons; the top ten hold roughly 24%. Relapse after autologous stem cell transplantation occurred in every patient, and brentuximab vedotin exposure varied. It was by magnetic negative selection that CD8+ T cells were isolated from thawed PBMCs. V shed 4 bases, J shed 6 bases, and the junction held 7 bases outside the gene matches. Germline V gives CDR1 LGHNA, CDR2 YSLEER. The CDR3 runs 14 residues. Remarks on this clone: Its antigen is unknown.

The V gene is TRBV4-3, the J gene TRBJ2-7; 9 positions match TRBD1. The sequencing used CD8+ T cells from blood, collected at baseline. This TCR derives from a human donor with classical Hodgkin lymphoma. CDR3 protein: CASSLTGTGSEQYF. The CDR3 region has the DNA TGCGCCAGCAGCCTCACCGGGACAGGGAGCGAGCAGTACTTC.